The subject of this entry is one T cell receptor beta chain. The study drew participants aged about 18 to 89 years from 20 to 30 US areas. Between the trimmed V and J ends, which lost 4 bases and 2 bases, there was a span of 11 bases. Germline CDR1 LGHDT, CDR2 YNNKEL (reference sequence). The CDR3 contains 14 residues. The data stem from a study of blood T cell repertoires in COVID-19. Looking at the study overall: COVID-19 samples collected from the United States, Italy and Spain covered acute and convalescent phases. In each case, the material was cDNA or gDNA derived from T cells, B-cell-depleted T cells, or PBMCs.

Method: immunoSEQ multiplex PCR; TCRdb's copy keeps in-frame clones and lacks some. Of roughly 200,000 clones in the sample, roughly 90% are singletons; the top ten hold over 3%. This receptor was taken from a woman between 40 and 55 years old with acute COVID-19. The V gene is TRBV3-1 (or the pseudogene TRBV3-2), the J gene TRBJ1-2; no definite D call. Sequencing was performed on PBMCs or T cells enriched from blood (not recorded which). In DNA, the CDR3 is TGTGCCAGCAGCCGTCCCGGGAGGAACTATGGCTACACCTTC. It encodes CASSRPGRNYGYTF.